The clone carrying this T cell receptor beta chain was recorded many times. No antigen is known for it. Germline V gene lookup returns CDR1 SGHTA and CDR2 FQGNSA. Trimming pared 5 bases from V and 8 bases from J, leaving 13 bases between. This CDR3 spans 13 amino acids. Only healthy Caucasians were enrolled as donors. TCRdb passed the 5' RACE reads through MiXCR, listing each CDR3 protein once. The sample holds approximately 94,000 distinct CDR3 sequences, about 6.1% seen once. The data belong to a study of identical twins. Whole-study results and caveats: Alpha sequences that were out-of-frame and twin-shared showed an excess of low generation probability. Conclusions leaned on cross-sectional statistical analysis and did not track the same donors over time. Partly confounded zero-insertion analyses could result from invariant MAIT and iNKT cells.

The source material was memory T cells sorted from blood. The chain carries TRBV7-2 and TRBJ2-1; a weak D match, TRBD2 (5 bases). The receptor's source is a woman between 50 and 59 years old in good health. CDR3 sequence reads: CASSQRARYEQFF. The CDR3, as DNA: TGTGCCAGCAGCCAGAGGGCTCGTTATGAGCAGTTCTTC.